Sequencing of this TCR beta chain was carried out in a study of cytomegalovirus exposure and HLA in healthy donors. Study-wide background: Approximately 200 million T cells yielded 100 million or so unique TCR beta sequences in earlier analysis.

With 60 Vbeta and 13 Jbeta primers, the PCR was carried out. Libraries were prepared by immunoSEQ multiplex PCR; TCRdb keeps only in-frame clonotypes and omits some of them. This sample has roughly 200,000 clones, with around 89% found just once. Study results and limitations: Some TCR beta chains (more than 150 of them) were listed as cytomegalovirus-associated. Some V segments, including TRBV6-2 and TRBV6-3, were excluded as indistinguishable.

In germline, CDR1 is MGHDK, CDR2 SYGVNS. With 3 bases removed from V and 1 base from J, the gap between germline ends came to 21 bases. This CDR3 contains 18 residues. Concerning this clone itself: Its antigen is unidentified.

This receptor was identified in a woman younger than 30 in good health and CMV-seronegative. This chain uses TRBV25-1 with TRBJ1-2; no clear D. Material for sequencing was PBMCs. The chain's CDR3 is CASSDTSGTGLGNYGYTF. Here the CDR3 DNA reads TGTGCCAGCAGTGATACATCGGGAACGGGCCTTGGTAACTATGGCTACACCTTC.